This T cell receptor (beta chain) came from a study of long-term antiretroviral therapy in people with HIV (dated 2022 in TCRdb). With regard to the full study: Collection of the earliest samples took place about a decade ahead of the 2015 WHO recommendation for immediate ART, at a time when ART was typically delayed until CD4 counts fell. A retrospective serial study tested whether changes in peripheral blood TRB repertoire composition and diversity were associated with ART initiation and durable HIV suppression. The cohort contributed roughly 190 cryopreserved PBMC samples from fewer than 35 adults with confirmed HIV infection, collected serially over a mean of around 6 years (range 1-12). Of the roughly 30 participants with HIV, 10 to 11 were female. No cross-contamination during QIAcube processing was seen in test extractions of a monoclonal T-cell line run alongside approximately 36 polyclonal samples.

The germline V gene encodes CDR1 SGHTA and CDR2 FQGNSA. Reading from cysteine to phenylalanine, the CDR3 counts 14 amino acids. Only the CDR3 part of the read is kept: 42 bases, read in frame from the first base. The germline V end is reduced by 5 bases and the J end by 8 bases; junction bases left unmatched: 7. The immunoSEQ hsTCRB v3.0 assay was used at survey level resolution to sequence the TRB variable region. The targeted TRB sequencing depth was roughly 40,000-55,000 T-cell genomes per sample. An Illumina MiSeq with a v3 150-cycle kit was used to sequence the pooled TRB libraries. The paper's processing steps were these. Analysis of repertoires was carried out in R inside a reproducible Nextflow workflow spanning QC, data transformation and analysis. Custom analyses were implemented in LymphoSeq2, an R package for AIRR-Seq data exploration. A few samples yielding fewer than 5000 total TRB sequences were excluded, leaving 150 to 200 analyzed HIV repertoires. Among the approximately 190 retained HIV repertoires, some 60 were collected before ART initiation and some 130 were collected after ART initiation. Each repertoire was downsampled to 5000 TRB nucleotide sequences, and summary statistics were averaged across 100 downsampling iterations. Only TRB sequences with CDR3 regions of at least seven amino acids were retained for analysis. Two measures captured diversity: a Shannon entropy-derived clonality score and the Gini coefficient. Repertoire networks linked the top 5000 CDR3 amino acid sequences whenever two sequences differed by an edit distance of one. For TRB CDR3 amino acid sequences, GLIPH2 was used to predict antigen specificity groups and MHC restriction. Known CMV, EBV, HIV or tissue antigen associations were flagged by matching CDR3 amino acid sequences against VDJdb and McPAS-TCR. Pre-ART, post-ART and control groups were compared with Wilcoxon signed-rank tests and Holm-Bonferroni correction. As stored in TCRdb, this immuneACCESS dataset retains in-frame rearrangements with V and J assigned. A fraction of the clones does not appear; measured against another copy, unresolved V genes explain less than half of the discrepancy, and the remainder lacks a known reason. For V, J and clone size, that table is used; D and trimming come from the DNA. For this sample the table gives about 28,000 clones, of which 95% were detected only once. The biggest ten clones account for about 3.4% of the sample.

To be included, a participant needed at least one PBMC sample from before ART initiation plus at least two post-ART samples. Every participant with HIV received treatment in the United States of America. Before DNA extraction, cryopreserved samples of roughly 1-10 million PBMC were thawed and washed. At the time of the earliest PBMC sample, participants with HIV were aged between about 20 and 55 years. PBMC samples from each participant spanned 1-4 timepoints before ART initiation and 2-8 timepoints after ART initiation, with a median of 7 samples. Serial HIV viral load, CD4+ T-cell count, ART history and demographic data were obtained for every participant. Using a Qiagen kit on a QIAcube, genomic DNA was extracted from unsorted PBMC, with samples processed in batches of 12. Results the study describes overall, beyond this receptor: The samples were dated from about 2003 to 2018, and the ART regimens that were used may be less effective than current ART regimens. Inferences about post-ART repertoire changes were limited because no data were available on ART adherence, viral resistance or therapy changes. Compared with controls, HIV repertoires had narrower CDR3 length ranges, and the network structure pointed to an antigen-experienced repertoire that shifted only slightly toward naive after ART. Because PBMC availability was limited, only the TCR beta chain was sequenced, with no alpha chain pairing. ART initiation was associated with a significant increase in TRB diversity, but diversity stayed significantly below transplant donor controls even after long-term ART. Expanded TRB clones identified before ART initiation dominated the repertoire across all time points, though the dominance fluctuated and decreased in many PLHIV after ART. Because pre-ART samples had limited cell numbers, profiling was done on unsorted PBMC rather than on sorted CD4+ and CD8+ T cells.

A remark on this clone: Its antigen is currently not known. No much larger clone exists at a distance of one base, and base qualities are not known.

The sequence came from a man aged 50-59 years with HIV. Here the chain combines TRBV7-2 and TRBJ1-2, with TRBD1 identical over 11 junction bases. Sequences were derived from unsorted PBMCs, sampled 5.3 years after starting antiretroviral therapy. The sequenced DNA: TGTGCCAGCAGCCCGGGACAGGGGGAAGGGGGCTACACCTTC. Translated, it reads CASSPGQGEGGYTF.